This T cell receptor beta chain was observed in a study of T cell responses to AZD1222 COVID-19 vaccine. From germline, CDR1 is SGHDN and CDR2 FVKESK. This CDR3 is 14 amino acids long. With V trimmed by 6 bases and J by 3 bases, 4 bases remained unmatched. Clones were read by immunoSEQ multiplex PCR, and TCRdb kept only the in-frame ones, dropping some. The sample includes about 110,000 clones, 94% of them seen just once. The clonotype originates from an adult who received the AZD1222 COVID-19 vaccine. V usage is TRBV14 and J usage is TRBJ2-7, with TRBD1 matching 11 bases. This material consisted of peripheral blood, taken 28 days after the second AZD1222 dose. DNA for the CDR3: TGTGCCAGCAGGGACAGGGGGCGCGGCTACGAGCAGTACTTC. This translates into CASRDRGRGYEQYF.